The 20 T cell receptor beta chains below come from one sample, sequenced in a study of beta chain features in type 1 diabetes. Reverse transcribing all isolated RNA meant expressed TCRB transcripts were sequenced. Libraries were prepared by immunoSEQ multiplex PCR; TCRdb keeps only in-frame clonotypes and omits some of them. The sample holds almost 350,000 clones, 15% to 20% seen once. Sequenced material: naive CD4+ T cells from blood. The receptors originated from a woman in her late teens or twenties in good health.

In its sample, this clone was seen a few times. V and J are TRBV7-3 and TRBJ2-3; 13 nucleotides match TRBD2. The CDR3 is made up of 16 amino acids. CDR1 is SGHTA and CDR2 is FQGTGA in the germline V gene. With V trimmed by 2 bases and J by 3 bases, 2 bases remained unmatched. CDR3 DNA sequence: TGTGCCAGCAGCTTAGGGACTAGCGGGGCAACAGATACGCAGTATTTT. Translation gives CASSLGTSGATDTQYF. The full variable domain, in which reference TRBV7-3 and TRBJ2-3 provide the parts outside the CDR3, is GAGVSQTPSNKVTEKGKYVELRCDPISGHTALYWYRQSLGQGPEFLIYFQGTGAADDSGLPNDRFFAVRPEGSVSTLKIQRTERGDSAVYLCASSLGTSGATDTQYFGPGTRLTVL.

This clone appeared a single time. The chain couples TRBV10-3 to TRBJ2-7; a possible D gene is TRBD2 (5 bases). V gave up 0 bases and J gave up 0 bases, with 6 bases separating them. CDR1 ENHRY and CDR2 SYGVKD come from the germline V gene. The CDR3 spans 14 residues. The CDR3 loop is CAISESEVSYEQYF. The CDR3 DNA reads TGTGCCATCAGTGAGTCGGAGGTCTCCTACGAGCAGTACTTC.

Only a few counts were recorded for this clone. The chain employs TRBV11-2 and TRBJ2-7; 7 bases are shared with TRBD1. Looked up from germline, CDR1 is SGHAT and CDR2 is FQNNGV. After removal of 5 bases from V and 5 bases from J, the junction contained 9 bases not matched to a gene. The CDR3 covers 14 residues. CDR3 protein: CASSHQTGIHEQYF. The CDR3 DNA is TGTGCCAGCAGCCACCAGACAGGGATCCACGAGCAGTACTTC.

A note on this clone: Distinct nucleotide sequences in the sample also encode this CDR3. The rearrangement links TRBV10-3 to TRBJ2-7; 11 bases agree with TRBD2. Germline-derived CDR1 and CDR2 are ENHRY and SYGVKD. J was trimmed by 0 bases and V by 6 bases; bases with no gene match: 7. This CDR3 comprises 16 residues. The CDR3 DNA reads TGTGCCATCAGCGATCCCGGGACTAGCGGCTCCTACGAGCAGTACTTC. The encoded protein is CAISDPGTSGSYEQYF.

This clone showed up just a few times. The rearrangement joins TRBV5-4 to TRBJ2-4; a possible D gene is TRBD1 (5 bases). The CDR3 runs 17 residues. Germline values: CDR1 SGHNT, CDR2 YYREEE (reference sequence). V lost 1 base and J 0 bases, leaving 14 bases between the germline ends. In DNA form, the CDR3 reads TGTGCCAGCAGCTTGAAATATGACAGTCTAGCCAAAAACATTCAGTACTTC. It codes for CASSLKYDSLAKNIQYF.

This sequence joins TRBV7-9 and TRBJ1-2, with TRBD1 as a possible D gene (6 bases). The CDR3 is made up of 12 amino acids. Germline V CDR1 and CDR2: SEHNR, FQNEAQ (reference sequence). V was shortened by 5 bases and J by 8 bases, with 12 bases between the two germline ends. The chain's CDR3 is CASSQDRTGYTF. The CDR3 coding sequence is TGTGCCAGCAGCCAGGACAGAACAGGCTACACCTTC.

V is TRBV30 and J is TRBJ2-3; 7 nucleotides line up with TRBD2. V dropped 4 bases and J dropped 3; count of bases not matched to a gene: 7. Germline-derived CDR1 and CDR2 are GTSNPN and SVGIG (reference sequence). The CDR3 has 14 residues. In DNA form, the CDR3 reads TGTGCCTGGATTGGCGGGAGTACAACAGATACGCAGTATTTT. Its translation: CAWIGGSTTDTQYF.

V gene TRBV5-1 combines with J gene TRBJ2-1, with 8 bases fitting TRBD2. V dropped 4 bases and J dropped 3; count of bases not matched to a gene: 9. Per germline, CDR1 SGHRS and CDR2 YFSETQ. The CDR3 length is 16 residues. The CDR3 DNA follows: TGCGCCAGCAGCCCCGTAGCGGGAAGCTTCTACAATGAGCAGTTCTTC. It specifies CASSPVAGSFYNEQFF.

The J gene is TRBJ1-2, the V gene TRBV6-6; no firm D call. CDR1 and CDR2 from the germline V gene are MNHNY and SVGAGI (reference sequence). V was cut by 7 bases and J by 3 bases, with 9 bases left in between. This CDR3 comprises 12 residues. CDR3 DNA sequence: TGTGCCAGCAAACACGGGGACTATGGCTACACCTTC. Translating gives CASKHGDYGYTF.

V gene TRBV18 combines with J gene TRBJ1-6; D not certain. With 2 bases removed from V and 7 bases from J, the gap between germline ends came to 12 bases. This CDR3 has 15 amino acids. Per the germline V gene, CDR1 is KGHSH and CDR2 is LQKENI. This CDR3 is CASSPEQLPNSPLHF. CDR3 nucleotide sequence: TGTGCCAGCTCACCAGAGCAACTCCCCAATTCACCCCTCCACTTT.

This clone occurred a few times. The chain has TRBV5-4 and TRBJ1-2; tentatively, D is TRBD1 (5 bases). Deletions cut 0 bases from V and 3 bases from J, with 9 bases between. Germline CDR1 SGHNT, CDR2 YYREEE (reference sequence). CDR3 length: 14 amino acids. CDR3 protein: CASSLEQGYYGYTF. The CDR3 DNA reads TGTGCCAGCAGCTTGGAGCAGGGATACTATGGCTACACCTTC.

V gene TRBV25-1 combines with J gene TRBJ2-5; D gene unclear. V was cut by 2 bases and J by 4 bases, with 11 bases left in between. Germline V gene lookup returns CDR1 MGHDK and CDR2 SYGVNS. The CDR3 totals 14 residues. CDR3 region: CASSERAVRETQYF. Written as DNA, the CDR3 is TGTGCCAGCAGTGAACGTGCGGTCCGAGAGACCCAGTACTTC. The variable domain in full, with the rest retrieved from reference TRBV25-1 and TRBJ2-5, is EADIYQTPRYLVIGTGKKITLECSQTMGHDKMYWYQQDPGMELHLIHYSYGVNSTEKGDLSSESTVSRIRTEHFPLTLESARPSHTSQYLCASSERAVRETQYFGPGTRLLVL.

The chain uses TRBV7-9 and TRBJ2-5; 15 nucleotides match TRBD2. Trimming cost V 5 bases and J 5 bases; bases outside gene matches: 12. CDR1 and CDR2 (germline): SEHNR, FQNEAQ (reference sequence). The CDR3 spans 18 residues. The CDR3 DNA reads as TGTGCCAGCAGCCAGGAACCGGGACTAGCGGGAGGAGGGGAGACCCAGTACTTC. This codes for CASSQEPGLAGGGETQYF.

The table lists this clone with a few counts. The gene calls are TRBV29-1 and TRBJ1-2; 9 nucleotides agree with TRBD1. This CDR3 is 13 amino acids long. CDR1 SQVTM and CDR2 ANQGSEA come from the germline V gene. Losses at the gene ends were 5 bases for V and 6 bases for J; bases not matched to a gene: 7. In DNA form, the CDR3 reads TGCAGCGTTTCTTCCACAGGGGGCAATGGCTACACCTTC. Amino acids: CSVSSTGGNGYTF.

The gene calls are TRBV7-2 and TRBJ2-5; 7 bases map to TRBD2. Germline CDR1 and CDR2: SGHTA and FQGNSA. With 3 bases clipped from V and 4 bases from J, the junction kept 5 bases outside the gene matches. The CDR3 loop spans 14 amino acids. As DNA, the CDR3 is TGTGCCAGCAGCTTCCCGACGGGGGGAGAGACCCAGTACTTC. It yields the protein CASSFPTGGETQYF. Full variable domain (rest looked up from reference TRBV7-2 and TRBJ2-5): GAGVSQSPSNKVTEKGKDVELRCDPISGHTALYWYRQSLGQGLEFLIYFQGNSAPDKSGLPSDRFSAERTGGSVSTLTIQRTQQEDSAVYLCASSFPTGGETQYFGPGTRLLVL.

A few counts support this clone. The chain combines TRBV5-1 with TRBJ1-2; possibly TRBD1 for D (5 bases). The CDR3 contains 14 residues. From germline, CDR1 is SGHRS and CDR2 YFSETQ. Trimming removed 6 bases at V and 4 bases at J, with 16 bases between. CDR3 sequence (DNA): TGCGCCAGCACATCAGAGTGGGGCATCTATGGCTACACCTTC. Its translation is CASTSEWGIYGYTF. The variable domain in full, completed from reference TRBV5-1 and TRBJ1-2, reads KAGVTQTPRYLIKTRGQQVTLSCSPISGHRSVSWYQQTPGQGLQFLFEYFSETQRNKGNFPGRFSGRQFSNSRSEMNVSTLELGDSALYLCASTSEWGIYGYTFGSGTRLTVV.

The rearrangement links TRBV9 to TRBJ1-3; no clear D gene. V lost 0 bases and J 0 bases, leaving 10 bases between the germline ends. The CDR3 is 16 amino acids. In germline, CDR1 is SGDLS, CDR2 YYNGEE. CDR3 DNA sequence: TGTGCCAGCAGCGTAGGAGGTCTTTACTCTGGAAACACCATATATTTT. Translated, it gives CASSVGGLYSGNTIYF.

This clone was detected only a few times. This chain uses TRBV29-1 with TRBJ2-4; no firm D call. Per the germline V gene, CDR1 is SQVTM and CDR2 is ANQGSEA. The V end was cut by 0 bases, the J end by 0 bases, with 3 bases between. CDR3 size: 13 residues. CDR3 protein: CSVEERAKNIQYF. In DNA, the CDR3 is TGCAGCGTTGAAGAGCGAGCCAAAAACATTCAGTACTTC. Filled out from reference TRBV29-1 and TRBJ2-4, the complete variable domain reads SAVISQKPSRDICQRGTSLTIQCQVDSQVTMMFWYRQQPGQSLTLIATANQGSEATYESGFVIDKFPISRPNLTFSTLTVSNMSPEDSSIYLCSVEERAKNIQYFGAGTRLSVL.

There are a few counts of this clone. The CDR3 is CATSRGFGQSSYEQYF. The CDR3 DNA follows: TGTGCCACCAGCAGAGGGTTCGGACAGAGCTCCTACGAGCAGTACTTC. The chain joins TRBV15 to TRBJ2-7; D perhaps matches TRBD1 (6 bases). Germline loops: CDR1 LNHNV, CDR2 YYDKDF (reference sequence). The CDR3 contains 16 residues. V shed 1 base and J shed 0 bases, with 13 bases lying between them. Based on the CDR3 plus reference TRBV15 and TRBJ2-7, the full variable domain is DAMVIQNPRYQVTQFGKPVTLSCSQTLNHNVMYWYQQKSSQAPKLLFHYYDKDFNNEADTPDNFQSRRPNTSFCFLDIRSPGLGDTAMYLCATSRGFGQSSYEQYFGPGTRLTVT.

V and J are TRBV12-5 and TRBJ2-5; D possibly corresponds to TRBD2 (6 bases). This CDR3 is built from 13 residues. Trimming cost V 6 bases and J 1 base, with 9 bases left between them. Per the germline V gene, CDR1 is LGHNT and CDR2 is FRNRAP. The CDR3 region is CASGSGLQETQYF. CDR3 DNA sequence: TGTGCTAGTGGCTCGGGACTCCAAGAGACCCAGTACTTC.